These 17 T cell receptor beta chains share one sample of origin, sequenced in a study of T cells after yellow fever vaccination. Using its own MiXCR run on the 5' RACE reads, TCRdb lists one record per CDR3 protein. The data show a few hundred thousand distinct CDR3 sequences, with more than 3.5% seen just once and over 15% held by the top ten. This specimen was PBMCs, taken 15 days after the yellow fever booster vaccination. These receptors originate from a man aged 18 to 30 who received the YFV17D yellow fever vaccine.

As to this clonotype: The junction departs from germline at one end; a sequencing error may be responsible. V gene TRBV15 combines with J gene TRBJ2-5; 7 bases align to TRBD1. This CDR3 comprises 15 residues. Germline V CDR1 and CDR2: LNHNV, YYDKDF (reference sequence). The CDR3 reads CATSGETGWQETQYF. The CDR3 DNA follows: TGTGCCACCAGCGGAGAGACAGGGTGGCAAGAGACCCAGTACTTC.

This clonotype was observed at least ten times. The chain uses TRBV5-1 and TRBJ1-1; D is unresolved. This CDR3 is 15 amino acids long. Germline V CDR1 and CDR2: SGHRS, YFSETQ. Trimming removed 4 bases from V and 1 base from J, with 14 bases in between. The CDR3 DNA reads TGCGCCAGCAGCCCGGGCCAAGCTCGGAACACTGAAGCTTTCTTT. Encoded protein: CASSPGQARNTEAFF.

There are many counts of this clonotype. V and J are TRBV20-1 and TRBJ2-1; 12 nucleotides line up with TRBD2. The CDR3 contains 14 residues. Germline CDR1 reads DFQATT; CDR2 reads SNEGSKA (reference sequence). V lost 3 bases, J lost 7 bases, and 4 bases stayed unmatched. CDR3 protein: CSASPSGGANEQFF. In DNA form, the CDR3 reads TGCAGTGCTAGTCCTAGCGGGGGGGCAAATGAGCAGTTCTTC.

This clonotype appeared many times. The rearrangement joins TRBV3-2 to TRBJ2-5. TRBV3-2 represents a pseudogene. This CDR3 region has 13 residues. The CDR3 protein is CASSHETQETQYF. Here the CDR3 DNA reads TGTGCCAGCAGCCACGAGACCCAAGAGACCCAGTACTTC.

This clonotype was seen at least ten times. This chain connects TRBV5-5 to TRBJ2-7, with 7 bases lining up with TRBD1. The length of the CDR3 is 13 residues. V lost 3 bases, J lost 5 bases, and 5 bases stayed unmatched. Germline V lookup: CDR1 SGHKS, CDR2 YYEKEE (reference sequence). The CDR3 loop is CASSSDRVHEQYF. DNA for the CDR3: TGTGCCAGCAGCTCCGACAGGGTCCACGAGCAGTACTTC.

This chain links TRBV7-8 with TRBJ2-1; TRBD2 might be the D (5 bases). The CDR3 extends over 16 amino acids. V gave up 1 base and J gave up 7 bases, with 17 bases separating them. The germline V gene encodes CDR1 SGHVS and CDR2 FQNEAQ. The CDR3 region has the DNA TGTGCCAGCAGCTTAGTTTCTCATAAACGGGGTAATGAGCAGTTCTTC. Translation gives CASSLVSHKRGNEQFF.

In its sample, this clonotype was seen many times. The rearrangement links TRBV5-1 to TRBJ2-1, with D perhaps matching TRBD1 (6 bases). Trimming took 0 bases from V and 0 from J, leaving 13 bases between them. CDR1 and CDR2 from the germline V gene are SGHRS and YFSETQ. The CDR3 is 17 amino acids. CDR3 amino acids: CASSLAVTGSSYNEQFF. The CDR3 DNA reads TGCGCCAGCAGCTTGGCGGTTACAGGGAGCTCCTACAATGAGCAGTTCTTC.

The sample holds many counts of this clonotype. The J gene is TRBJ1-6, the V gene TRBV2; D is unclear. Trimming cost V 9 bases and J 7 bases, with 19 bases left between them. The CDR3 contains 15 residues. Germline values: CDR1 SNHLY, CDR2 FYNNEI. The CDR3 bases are TGTGCCAGATCTAAGCGCGACGGGCAGAATTCACCCCTCCACTTT. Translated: CARSKRDGQNSPLHF.

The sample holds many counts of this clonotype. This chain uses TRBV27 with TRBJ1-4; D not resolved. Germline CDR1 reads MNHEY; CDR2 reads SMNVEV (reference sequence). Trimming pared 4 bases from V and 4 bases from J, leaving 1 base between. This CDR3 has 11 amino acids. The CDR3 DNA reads TGTGCCAGCAGTTATAATGAAAAACTGTTTTTT. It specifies CASSYNEKLFF. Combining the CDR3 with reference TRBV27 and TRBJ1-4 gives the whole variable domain EAQVTQNPRYLITVTGKKLTVTCSQNMNHEYMSWYRQDPGLGLRQIYYSMNVEVTDKGDVPEGYKVSRKEKRNFPLILESPSPNQTSLYFCASSYNEKLFFGSGTQLSVL.

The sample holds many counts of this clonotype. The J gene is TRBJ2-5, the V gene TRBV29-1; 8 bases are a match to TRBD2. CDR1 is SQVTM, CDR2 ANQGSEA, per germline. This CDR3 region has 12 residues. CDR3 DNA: TGCAGTTCCGGGACTAGGGAAGAGACCCAGTACTTC. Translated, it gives CSSGTREETQYF.

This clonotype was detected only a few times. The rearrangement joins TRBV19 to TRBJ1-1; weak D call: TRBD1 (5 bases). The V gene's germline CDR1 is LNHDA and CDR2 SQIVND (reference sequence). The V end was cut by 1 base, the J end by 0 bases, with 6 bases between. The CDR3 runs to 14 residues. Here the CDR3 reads CASSIAGMNTEAFF. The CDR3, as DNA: TGTGCCAGTAGTATAGCAGGGATGAACACTGAAGCTTTCTTT. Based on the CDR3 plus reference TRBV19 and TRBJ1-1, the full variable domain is DGGITQSPKYLFRKEGQNVTLSCEQNLNHDAMYWYRQDPGQGLRLIYYSQIVNDFQKGDIAEGYSVSREKKESFPLTVTSAQKNPTAFYLCASSIAGMNTEAFFGQGTRLTVV.

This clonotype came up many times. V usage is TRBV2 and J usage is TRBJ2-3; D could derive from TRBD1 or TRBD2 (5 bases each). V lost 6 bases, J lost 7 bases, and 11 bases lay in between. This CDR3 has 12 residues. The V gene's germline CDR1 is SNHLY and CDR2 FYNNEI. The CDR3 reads CASRDGGNTQYF. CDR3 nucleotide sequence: TGTGCCAGCAGAGATGGGGGAAATACGCAGTATTTT.

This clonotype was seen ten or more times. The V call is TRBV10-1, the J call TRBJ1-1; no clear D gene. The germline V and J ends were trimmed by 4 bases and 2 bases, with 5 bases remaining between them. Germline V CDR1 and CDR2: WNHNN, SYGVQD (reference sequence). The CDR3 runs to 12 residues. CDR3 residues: CASSAPNTEAFF. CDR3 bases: TGCGCCAGCAGTGCCCCAAACACTGAAGCTTTCTTT.

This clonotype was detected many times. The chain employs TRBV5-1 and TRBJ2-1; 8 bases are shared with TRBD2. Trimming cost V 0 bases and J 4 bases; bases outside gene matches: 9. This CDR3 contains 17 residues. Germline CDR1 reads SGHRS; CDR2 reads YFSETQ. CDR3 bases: TGCGCCAGCAGCTTGGAAGTGAGCGGGGGTACGTACAATGAGCAGTTCTTC. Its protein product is CASSLEVSGGTYNEQFF.

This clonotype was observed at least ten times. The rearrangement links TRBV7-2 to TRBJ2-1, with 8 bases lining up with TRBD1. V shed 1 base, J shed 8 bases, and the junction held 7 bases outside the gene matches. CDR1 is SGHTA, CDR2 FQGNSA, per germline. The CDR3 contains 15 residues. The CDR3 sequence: CASSLGQGRSDEQFF. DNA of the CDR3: TGTGCCAGCAGCTTAGGACAGGGGCGGTCTGATGAGCAGTTCTTC.

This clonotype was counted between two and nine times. The CDR3: CSVSKSGANVLTF. The CDR3 DNA reads TGCAGCGTTTCCAAGTCTGGGGCCAACGTCCTGACTTTC. This chain uses TRBV29-1 with TRBJ2-6; D is uncertain. The CDR3 is 13 residues long. The germline V gene has CDR1 SQVTM and CDR2 ANQGSEA. The V gene lost 5 bases and the J gene lost 1 base, with 6 bases spanning the gap.

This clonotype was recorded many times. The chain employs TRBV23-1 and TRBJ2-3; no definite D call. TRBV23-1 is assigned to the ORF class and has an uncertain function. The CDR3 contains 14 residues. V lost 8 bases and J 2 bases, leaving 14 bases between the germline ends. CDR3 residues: CASPSGLVTDTQYF. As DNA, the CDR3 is TGCGCCAGCCCGTCTGGGCTGGTCACAGATACGCAGTATTTT.